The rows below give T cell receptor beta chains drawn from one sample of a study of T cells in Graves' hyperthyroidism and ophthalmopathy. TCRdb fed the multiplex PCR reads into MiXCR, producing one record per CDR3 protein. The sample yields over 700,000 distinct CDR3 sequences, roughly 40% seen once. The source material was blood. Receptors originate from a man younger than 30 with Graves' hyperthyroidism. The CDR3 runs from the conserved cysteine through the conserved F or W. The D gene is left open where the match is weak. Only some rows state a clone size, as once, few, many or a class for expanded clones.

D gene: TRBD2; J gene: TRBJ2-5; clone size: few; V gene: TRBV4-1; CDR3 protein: CASSHLAGAYQETQYF; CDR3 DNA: TGCGCCAGCAGCCATCTAGCGGGGGCGTACCAAGAGACCCAGTACTTC
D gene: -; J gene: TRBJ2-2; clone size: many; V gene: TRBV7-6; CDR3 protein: CASSLVFGTNTGELFF; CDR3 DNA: TGTGCCAGCAGCTTAGTATTTGGGACGAACACCGGGGAGCTGTTTTTT
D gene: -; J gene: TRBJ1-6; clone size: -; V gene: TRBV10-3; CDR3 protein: CAISGHLGALHF; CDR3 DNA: TGTGCCATCAGCGGTCACCTGGGAGCCCTCCACTTT
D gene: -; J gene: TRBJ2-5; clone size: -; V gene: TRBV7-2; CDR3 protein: CASSPGGGIETQYF; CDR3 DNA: TGTGCCAGCAGCCCAGGGGGGGGGATAGAGACCCAGTACTTC
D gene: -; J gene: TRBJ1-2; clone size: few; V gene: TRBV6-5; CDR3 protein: CASSVNQYGYTF; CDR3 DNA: TGTGCCAGCAGTGTGAATCAGTACGGCTACACCTTC
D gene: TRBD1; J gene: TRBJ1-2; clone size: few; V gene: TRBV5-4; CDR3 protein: CASSLASGQGWTGYTF; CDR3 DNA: TGTGCCAGCAGCTTGGCCTCGGGACAGGGATGGACGGGCTACACCTTC
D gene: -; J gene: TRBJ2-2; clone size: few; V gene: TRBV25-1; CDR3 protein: CALVPGTSGTGELFF; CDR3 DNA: TGTGCTTTAGTTCCCGGGACCAGTGGGACCGGGGAGCTGTTTTTT
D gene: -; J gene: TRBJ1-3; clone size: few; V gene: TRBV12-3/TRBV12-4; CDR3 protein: CASSTALGNTIYF; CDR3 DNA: TGTGCCAGCAGTACCGCCCTTGGAAACACCATATATTTT
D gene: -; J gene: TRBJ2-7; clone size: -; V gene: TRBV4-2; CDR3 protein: CASSQEGGAGTYEQYF; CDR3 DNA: TGTGCCAGCAGCCAAGAAGGAGGGGCCGGAACCTACGAGCAGTACTTC
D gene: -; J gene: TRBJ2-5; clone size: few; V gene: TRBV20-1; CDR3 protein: CSAASNSEETQYF; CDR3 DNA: TGCAGTGCAGCTAGCAACTCCGAGGAGACCCAGTACTTC
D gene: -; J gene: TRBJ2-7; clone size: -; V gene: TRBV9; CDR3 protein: CASSGEGVNEQYF; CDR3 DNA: TGTGCCAGCAGCGGGGAAGGGGTGAACGAGCAGTACTTC
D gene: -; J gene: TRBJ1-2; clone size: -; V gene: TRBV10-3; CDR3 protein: CAISEGTERGYTF; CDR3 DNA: TGTGCCATCAGTGAGGGAACGGAACGTGGCTACACCTTC
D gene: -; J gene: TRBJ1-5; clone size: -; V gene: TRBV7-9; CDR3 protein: CASSKGGNQPQHF; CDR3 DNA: TGTGCCAGCAGCAAAGGGGGGAACCAGCCCCAGCATTTT
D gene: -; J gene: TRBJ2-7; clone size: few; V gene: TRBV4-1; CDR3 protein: CASSQSGLGAYEQYF; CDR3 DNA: TGCGCCAGCAGCCAGTCGGGACTGGGAGCCTACGAGCAGTACTTC
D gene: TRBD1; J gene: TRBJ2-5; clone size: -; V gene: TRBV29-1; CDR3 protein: CSVSGTGGYFQETQYF; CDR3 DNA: TGCAGCGTCTCCGGGACAGGGGGCTACTTCCAAGAGACCCAGTACTTC
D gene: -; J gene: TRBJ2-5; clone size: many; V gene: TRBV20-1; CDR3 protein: CSARVTTQETQYF; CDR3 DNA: TGCAGTGCTAGGGTCACAACCCAAGAGACCCAGTACTTC
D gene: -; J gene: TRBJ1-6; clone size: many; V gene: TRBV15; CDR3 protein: CATSREQNSPLHF; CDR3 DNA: TGTGCCACCAGCAGAGAGCAGAATTCACCCCTCCACTTT
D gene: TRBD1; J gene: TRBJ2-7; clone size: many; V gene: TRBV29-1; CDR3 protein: CSVGTGDSYEQYF; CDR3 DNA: TGCAGCGTCGGGACAGGGGATAGTTACGAGCAGTACTTC
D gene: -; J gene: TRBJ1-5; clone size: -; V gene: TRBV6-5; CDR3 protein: CASRPLNFPNQPQHF; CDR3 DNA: TGTGCCAGCAGACCCCTTAACTTCCCAAATCAGCCCCAGCATTTT
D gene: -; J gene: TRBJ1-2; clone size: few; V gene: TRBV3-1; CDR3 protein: CASSQDRSANYGYTF; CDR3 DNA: TGTGCCAGCAGCCAAGATAGGTCGGCTAACTATGGCTACACCTTC
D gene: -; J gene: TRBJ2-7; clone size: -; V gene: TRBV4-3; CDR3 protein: CASSQEMSREQYF; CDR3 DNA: TGCGCCAGCAGCCAAGAAATGAGCCGGGAGCAGTACTTC
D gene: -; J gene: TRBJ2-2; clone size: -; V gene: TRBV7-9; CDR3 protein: CASSSLRGELFF; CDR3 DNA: TGTGCCAGCAGCTCGCTGCGCGGGGAGCTGTTTTTT
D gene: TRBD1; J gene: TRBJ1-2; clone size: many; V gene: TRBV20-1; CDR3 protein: CSARPGQTRYGYTF; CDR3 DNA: TGCAGTGCTAGACCGGGACAGACCCGCTATGGCTACACCTTC
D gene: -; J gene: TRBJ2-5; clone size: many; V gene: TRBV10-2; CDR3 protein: CASSGDDQETQYF; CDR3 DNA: TGCGCCAGCAGTGGGGACGACCAAGAGACCCAGTACTTC
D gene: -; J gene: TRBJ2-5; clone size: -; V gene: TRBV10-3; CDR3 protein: CAISWVVGETQYF; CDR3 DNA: TGTGCCATCAGTTGGGTAGTCGGTGAGACCCAGTACTTC
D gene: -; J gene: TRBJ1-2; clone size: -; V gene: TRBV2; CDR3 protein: CAARGNDIDYGYTF; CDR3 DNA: TGTGCCGCTCGGGGGAACGATATAGACTATGGCTACACCTTC
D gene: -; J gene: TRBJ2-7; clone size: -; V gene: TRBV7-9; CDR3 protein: CASSFGSTSYEQYF; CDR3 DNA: TGTGCCAGCAGCTTTGGATCGACCTCCTACGAGCAGTACTTC
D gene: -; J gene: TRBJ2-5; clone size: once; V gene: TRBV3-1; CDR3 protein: CASSQDRAEDLQETQYF; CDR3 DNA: TGTGCCAGCAGCCAAGATAGGGCGGAGGACCTCCAAGAGACCCAGTACTTC
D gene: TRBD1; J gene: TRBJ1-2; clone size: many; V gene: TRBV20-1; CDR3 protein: CSARWDRRYTF; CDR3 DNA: TGCAGTGCTAGGTGGGACAGGCGTTACACCTTC
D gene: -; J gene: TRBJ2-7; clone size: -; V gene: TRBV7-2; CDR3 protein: CASSGGGDPYEQYF; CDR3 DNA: TGTGCCAGCAGCGGAGGGGGGGATCCCTACGAGCAGTACTTC
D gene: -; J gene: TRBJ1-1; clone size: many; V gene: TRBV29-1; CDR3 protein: CSAALGGNTEAFF; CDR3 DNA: TGCAGCGCGGCCCTCGGGGGGAACACTGAAGCTTTCTTT
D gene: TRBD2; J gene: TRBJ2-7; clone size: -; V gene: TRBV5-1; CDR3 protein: CASSYVAGTGNEQYF; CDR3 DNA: TGCGCCAGCAGCTACGTAGCGGGAACGGGTAACGAGCAGTACTTC
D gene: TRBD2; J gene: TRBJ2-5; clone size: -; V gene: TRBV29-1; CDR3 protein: CSVMTGGLAGGTQYF; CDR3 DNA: TGCAGCGTAATGACAGGGGGACTAGCGGGGGGGACCCAGTACTTC
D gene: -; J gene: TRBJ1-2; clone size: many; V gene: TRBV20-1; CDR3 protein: CSARAPSAYGYTF; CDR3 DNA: TGCAGTGCTAGAGCCCCCTCGGCTTATGGCTACACCTTC
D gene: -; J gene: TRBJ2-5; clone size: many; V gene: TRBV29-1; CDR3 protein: CSVEGLETQYF; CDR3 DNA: TGCAGCGTTGAAGGTTTAGAGACCCAGTACTTC